The 29 T cell receptor beta chains presented below share a single source sample, sequenced in a study of shared clonotypes between healthy human individuals. Repertoires were generated with immunoSEQ multiplex PCR, while TCRdb's copy carries only in-frame clones and drops some. This table has some 2,100,000 clones, around 95% appearing once. Specimen: naive CD4+ T cells sorted from blood. The subset was: CD45RA+ positively selected. The origin of the receptors is a man aged 18 to 30 in good health.

The gene calls are TRBV6-6 and TRBJ1-1; a possible D gene is TRBD1 (6 bases). The CDR3 has 16 residues. Germline CDR1 is MNHNY and CDR2 is SVGAGI (reference sequence). Deletions cut 7 bases from V and 4 bases from J, with 22 bases between. In DNA, the CDR3 is TGTGCCAGCACCTCGGTACCGGGGCAGGGGCCCACTGAAGCTTTCTTT. Translated, it gives CASTSVPGQGPTEAFF.

The chain combines TRBV7-9 with TRBJ2-7, with a tentative D call TRBD1 (5 bases). The CDR3 is 11 amino acids. Germline CDR1 SEHNR, CDR2 FQNEAQ (reference sequence). Trimming removed 5 bases from V and 7 bases from J, with 9 bases in between. CDR3 protein: CASSPQEEQYF. The CDR3 DNA reads TGTGCCAGCAGCCCACAGGAGGAGCAGTACTTC.

V and J are TRBV6-1 and TRBJ2-1, with 8 nucleotides matching TRBD2. The CDR3 has 15 residues. The germline V gene has CDR1 MNHNS and CDR2 SASEGT. With 7 bases clipped from V and 7 bases from J, the junction kept 12 bases outside the gene matches. The CDR3 reads CASTRSGIIGNEQFF. The CDR3 DNA sequence: TGTGCCAGCACCCGTAGCGGGATTATCGGGAATGAGCAGTTCTTC.

The chain employs TRBV30 and TRBJ2-7; no firm D call. Germline CDR1 GTSNPN, CDR2 SVGIG (reference sequence). The CDR3 is 13 residues long. Trimming removed 4 bases from V and 9 bases from J, with 19 bases in between. In DNA form, the CDR3 reads TGTGCCTGGACCGCGACCGATCTACGAGGGCAGTACTTC. This translates into CAWTATDLRGQYF.

This chain joins TRBV19 and TRBJ2-7; 9 bases match TRBD2. V shed 6 bases, J shed 4 bases, and the junction held 10 bases outside the gene matches. CDR1 and CDR2 (germline): LNHDA, SQIVND (reference sequence). The CDR3 is 15 amino acids. The CDR3 loop reads CASSQPGLAKYEQYF. In nucleotides, the CDR3 is TGTGCCAGTAGCCAACCGGGACTAGCAAAGTACGAGCAGTACTTC. The complete variable domain, with remaining parts taken from reference TRBV19 and TRBJ2-7, reads DGGITQSPKYLFRKEGQNVTLSCEQNLNHDAMYWYRQDPGQGLRLIYYSQIVNDFQKGDIAEGYSVSREKKESFPLTVTSAQKNPTAFYLCASSQPGLAKYEQYFGPGTRLTVT.

The chain combines TRBV10-2 with TRBJ1-2; D is uncertain. The CDR3 is 15 residues long. Trimming pared 3 bases from V and 2 bases from J, leaving 13 bases between. Per the germline V gene, CDR1 is WSHSY and CDR2 is SAAADI. The CDR3 sequence is CASSDTRGANYGYTF. CDR3 nucleotide sequence: TGCGCCAGCAGTGACACGCGGGGAGCAAACTATGGCTACACCTTC.

Details on this clone: The sample carries other DNA sequences with the same CDR3. The V and J genes are TRBV5-1 and TRBJ1-2; TRBD1 is a possible D gene (6 bases). V lost 4 bases and J 2 bases, leaving 9 bases between the germline ends. The CDR3 runs to 13 residues. CDR1 and CDR2 from the germline V gene are SGHRS and YFSETQ. The CDR3 reads CASSPDSNYGYTF. The CDR3 DNA follows: TGCGCCAGCAGCCCGGACAGCAACTATGGCTACACCTTC. Full variable domain (outside the CDR3, taken from reference TRBV5-1 and TRBJ1-2): KAGVTQTPRYLIKTRGQQVTLSCSPISGHRSVSWYQQTPGQGLQFLFEYFSETQRNKGNFPGRFSGRQFSNSRSEMNVSTLELGDSALYLCASSPDSNYGYTFGSGTRLTVV.

V usage is TRBV7-9 and J usage is TRBJ2-7; D gene ambiguous. Trimming took 1 base from V and 3 from J, leaving 10 bases between them. The CDR3 is made up of 14 amino acids. Germline CDR1 SEHNR, CDR2 FQNEAQ (reference sequence). The CDR3 bases are TGTGCCAGCAGCTTAGTACCGGGTCGCTACGAGCAGTACTTC. It translates to CASSLVPGRYEQYF.

This clone was observed a single time. The CDR3 coding sequence is TGTGCCAGCTCACGTGGGGGTCTTCCTACTCAAGAGACCCAGTACTTC. Residues: CASSRGGLPTQETQYF. The chain is built from TRBV18 and TRBJ2-5; D assignment may be TRBD1 or TRBD2 (5 bases each). V gave up 4 bases and J gave up 2 bases, with 17 bases separating them. Germline V gene lookup returns CDR1 KGHSH and CDR2 LQKENI. This CDR3 comprises 16 residues.

The rearrangement links TRBV18 to TRBJ1-6; 9 bases match TRBD1. Trimming cost V 3 bases and J 9 bases; bases outside gene matches: 3. The CDR3 has 14 amino acids. Germline V gene data show CDR1 as KGHSH and CDR2 as LQKENI. The CDR3 region is CASSPRTGVSPLHF. The DNA of the CDR3 is TGTGCCAGCTCACCTCGGACAGGGGTTTCACCCCTCCACTTT.

With respect to this clone: This same CDR3 is encoded by further DNA sequences in the sample. V usage is TRBV6-5 and J usage is TRBJ1-2; D gene unclear. The germline V gene encodes CDR1 MNHEY and CDR2 SVGAGI. Trimming shortened V by 2 bases and J by 4 bases, and 8 bases separated the two germline ends. The length of the CDR3 is 13 residues. CDR3 in DNA: TGTGCCAGCAGTTACGCCGACGGCTATGGCTACACCTTC. Translated, it gives CASSYADGYGYTF.

This chain uses TRBV29-1 with TRBJ2-1; 7 bases are a match to TRBD2. The germline gives CDR1 SQVTM, CDR2 ANQGSEA. The CDR3 contains 13 residues. The V gene end was trimmed by 5 bases and the J gene end by 2 bases; junction bases not matched to a gene: 3. CDR3 nucleotide sequence: TGCAGCGTTAGGCTAGCGGCCTACAATGAGCAGTTCTTC. Residues: CSVRLAAYNEQFF.

V and J are TRBV7-9 and TRBJ2-5; TRBD2 matches 15 bases. V shed 7 bases and J 0 bases; nucleotides not matched to a gene: 9. Germline V gives CDR1 SEHNR, CDR2 FQNEAQ (reference sequence). The CDR3 covers 18 residues. The CDR3 is CASKASGTSGRHQETQYF. The CDR3 DNA sequence: TGTGCCAGCAAAGCGTCCGGGACTAGCGGGAGGCACCAAGAGACCCAGTACTTC.

Regarding this clone: Other DNA sequences in the sample encode the same CDR3. This chain connects TRBV19 to TRBJ1-6; 8 bases line up with TRBD1. The CDR3 runs 15 residues. CDR1 and CDR2 from the germline V gene are LNHDA and SQIVND (reference sequence). J gave up 6 bases and V 3 bases, and 4 bases lay outside the gene matches. CDR3 sequence: CASSMGQEINSPLHF. CDR3 in DNA: TGTGCCAGTAGTATGGGACAGGAAATTAATTCACCCCTCCACTTT.

As regards this clone: One end of the junction does not line up with germline, which may come from a read error. This chain links TRBV7-7 with TRBJ2-1, with TRBD1 identical over 8 bases. Germline V gene data show CDR1 as SSHAT and CDR2 as FNYEAQ (reference sequence). The CDR3 length is 16 residues. Written as DNA, the CDR3 is TGTGCTAGCAGCCAGGCGGACAGGGACCCCTACAATGAGCAGTTCTTC. It specifies CASSQADRDPYNEQFF.

This clone appeared a single time. This chain joins TRBV7-9 and TRBJ1-1; no clear D. The V gene lost 1 base and the J gene lost 4 bases, with 10 bases spanning the gap. The CDR3 consists of 14 residues. The germline V gene has CDR1 SEHNR and CDR2 FQNEAQ (reference sequence). This CDR3 is CASSLVAPGTEAFF. The CDR3 nucleotides are TGTGCCAGCAGCTTAGTTGCACCAGGCACTGAAGCTTTCTTT.

This clone showed up just once. Distinct nucleotide sequences in the sample also encode this CDR3. V is TRBV10-1 and J is TRBJ2-3; D ambiguous. The germline V and J ends were trimmed by 5 bases and 3 bases, with 6 bases remaining between them. The CDR3 extends over 12 amino acids. The germline V gene encodes CDR1 WNHNN and CDR2 SYGVQD (reference sequence). The CDR3 loop is CASSSSTDTQYF. The DNA for the CDR3 is TGCGCCAGCAGTTCTTCTACAGATACGCAGTATTTT.

The rearrangement uses TRBV6-6 and TRBJ2-7, with D maybe TRBD1 (6 bases). CDR1 and CDR2 (germline): MNHNY, SVGAGI (reference sequence). The CDR3 spans 14 residues. The ends were cut back, 6 bases at V and 1 base at J, with 13 bases in the middle. The CDR3 region has the DNA TGTGCCAGCAGGCATACACAGGGTTCCTACGAGCAGTACTTC. This translates into CASRHTQGSYEQYF.

The gene calls are TRBV5-1 and TRBJ2-1, with 7 positions matching TRBD2. The J segment lost 5 bases and the V segment lost 2 bases, leaving 7 bases of the junction unmatched. The CDR3 extends over 15 amino acids. Per the germline V gene, CDR1 is SGHRS and CDR2 is YFSETQ. CDR3 DNA: TGCGCCAGCAGCTTCGCGGGGGACCCGAACAATGAGCAGTTCTTC. Translating gives CASSFAGDPNNEQFF.

The rearrangement links TRBV9 to TRBJ2-3, with D perhaps matching TRBD1 (5 bases). The V gene's germline CDR1 is SGDLS and CDR2 YYNGEE. V lost 0 bases, J lost 5 bases, and 13 bases lay in between. The CDR3 covers 15 residues. The CDR3 region has the DNA TGTGCCAGCAGCGTAGGTCAGGGAAGAGTAGATACGCAGTATTTT. Residues: CASSVGQGRVDTQYF.

The rearrangement links TRBV6-6 to TRBJ2-5, with D possibly TRBD1 on 7 matching bases. V was pared by 6 bases and J by 1 base, with 12 bases between. The CDR3 length is 14 residues. The V gene's germline CDR1 is MNHNY and CDR2 SVGAGI (reference sequence). The CDR3 reads CASSRGTVQETQYF. The CDR3 coding sequence is TGTGCCAGCAGCCGCGGGACAGTCCAAGAGACCCAGTACTTC.

Only one count was recorded for this clone. The gene calls are TRBV2 and TRBJ1-6; D gene unclear. CDR1 SNHLY and CDR2 FYNNEI come from the germline V gene. CDR3 size: 13 residues. Trimming cost V 4 bases and J 6 bases, with 7 bases left between them. The CDR3 bases are TGTGCCAGCAGTGCACAGATTAATTCACCCCTCCACTTT. Its protein is CASSAQINSPLHF.

The CDR3 nucleotides read TGCGCCAGCAGCTTGGAGGGAGGCCCCGCCAATGAGCAGTTCTTC. Protein: CASSLEGGPANEQFF. The chain uses TRBV5-1 and TRBJ2-1; a possible D gene is TRBD2 (6 bases). CDR3 size: 15 residues. V was cut by 0 bases and J by 6 bases, with 13 bases left in between. In germline, CDR1 is SGHRS, CDR2 YFSETQ.

This chain joins TRBV11-2 and TRBJ2-7, with TRBD1 matching over 9 bases. Per germline, CDR1 SGHAT and CDR2 FQNNGV. The CDR3 has 14 residues. After removal of 6 bases from V and 1 base from J, the junction contained 4 bases not matched to a gene. The chain's CDR3 is CASRSGQGSYEQYF. The CDR3 DNA follows: TGTGCCAGCAGGTCGGGACAGGGTTCCTACGAGCAGTACTTC.

The chain has TRBV7-8 and TRBJ1-4; D may be TRBD1 (6 bases). CDR3 length equals 15 residues. Trimming cost V 4 bases and J 4 bases, with 13 bases left between them. Germline CDR1 is SGHVS and CDR2 is FQNEAQ. CDR3: CASSSLGQFNEKLFF. The CDR3 DNA sequence: TGTGCCAGCAGCTCCTTAGGACAGTTTAATGAAAAACTGTTTTTT. Drawing the rest from reference TRBV7-8 and TRBJ1-4, the complete variable domain is GAGVSQSPRYKVAKRGQDVALRCDPISGHVSLFWYQQALGQGPEFLTYFQNEAQLDKSGLPSDRFFAERPEGSVSTLKIQRTQQEDSAVYLCASSSLGQFNEKLFFGSGTQLSVL.

In regard to this clone: Other DNA sequences in this sample translate to the same CDR3. The gene calls are TRBV25-1 and TRBJ1-1, with 10 bases lining up with TRBD1. Germline-derived CDR1 and CDR2 are MGHDK and SYGVNS. The V and J ends lost 6 bases and 4 bases, in that order; junction bases with no gene match: 5. This CDR3 spans 14 amino acids. CDR3 loop: CASSRTGGPTEAFF. The CDR3, as DNA: TGTGCCAGCAGCCGGACAGGGGGTCCCACTGAAGCTTTCTTT.

The gene calls are TRBV5-4 and TRBJ1-1; the D gene is possibly TRBD1 (5 bases). Germline assignment: CDR1 SGHNT and CDR2 YYREEE (reference sequence). Deletions cut 1 base from V and 5 bases from J, with 15 bases between. This CDR3 is built from 15 residues. CDR3: CASSLNLGLRTEAFF. The DNA for the CDR3 is TGTGCCAGCAGCTTGAATCTGGGGCTGCGGACTGAAGCTTTCTTT.

The V and J genes are TRBV6-1 and TRBJ2-5; either TRBD1 or TRBD2 may fit D (5 bases each). Germline V gene sequence: CDR1 MNHNS, CDR2 SASEGT. The CDR3 spans 15 residues. Between the trimmed V and J ends, which lost 3 bases and 5 bases, there was a span of 16 bases. The CDR3 DNA sequence: TGTGCCAGCAGTGATGGGGGAATACATAGCGAGACCCAGTACTTC. This sequence encodes CASSDGGIHSETQYF.

This chain uses TRBV10-2 with TRBJ1-1, with TRBD1 as a possible D gene (6 bases). Between the trimmed V and J ends, which lost 8 bases and 4 bases, there was a span of 14 bases. Germline V gene sequence: CDR1 WSHSY, CDR2 SAAADI. The CDR3 loop spans 13 amino acids. The CDR3: CASGQQRSTEAFF. The CDR3 nucleotides are TGCGCCAGCGGACAGCAGAGGAGCACTGAAGCTTTCTTT.